Each of the 26 T cell receptor beta chains below was sequenced from the same sample in a study of blood T cell repertoires in COVID-19. Sequenced by immunoSEQ multiplex PCR; TCRdb stores in-frame clones only, minus some. Here the sample spans 50,000 or so clones, 79% being singletons. Sample: peripheral blood. These receptors came from a man between 65 and 79 years old with acute or convalescent COVID-19.

V and J are TRBV19 and TRBJ1-5; D uncertain. Germline V gene data show CDR1 as LNHDA and CDR2 as SQIVND (reference sequence). There are 14 residues in the CDR3. The germline V and J ends were trimmed by 3 bases and 0 bases, with 6 bases remaining between them. The CDR3 nucleotides are TGTGCCAGTAGTATGGTCGGTAGCAATCAGCCCCAGCATTTT. Amino acids: CASSMVGSNQPQHF.

This clone was observed once. This chain links TRBV19 with TRBJ2-5; 7 bases are shared with TRBD2. From germline, CDR1 is LNHDA and CDR2 SQIVND (reference sequence). CDR3 length: 17 amino acids. V dropped 6 bases and J dropped 2; count of bases not matched to a gene: 15. In DNA form, the CDR3 reads TGTGCCAGTAGCCCCCTGGGCGGCGGGGGACCTCAAGAGACCCAGTACTTC. Translation: CASSPLGGGGPQETQYF. Full variable domain (rest looked up from reference TRBV19 and TRBJ2-5): DGGITQSPKYLFRKEGQNVTLSCEQNLNHDAMYWYRQDPGQGLRLIYYSQIVNDFQKGDIAEGYSVSREKKESFPLTVTSAQKNPTAFYLCASSPLGGGGPQETQYFGPGTRLLVL.

This chain connects TRBV30 to TRBJ1-2; weak D call: TRBD1 (5 bases). CDR3 length: 15 residues. V shed 0 bases and J shed 5 bases, with 16 bases lying between them. CDR1 GTSNPN and CDR2 SVGIG come from the germline V gene (reference sequence). In nucleotides, the CDR3 is TGTGCCTGGAGTGTACTATGGGGGGGAGGGTATGGCTACACCTTC. Translated: CAWSVLWGGGYGYTF.

This chain connects TRBV7-3 to TRBJ1-1; the match to TRBD1 covers 8 bases. V was clipped by 1 base and J by 4 bases; unmatched bases: 5. This CDR3 is 15 amino acids long. CDR1 is SGHTA, CDR2 FQGTGA, per germline. CDR3 protein: CASSLNPDRGTEAFF. In nucleotides, the CDR3 is TGTGCCAGCAGCTTAAACCCAGACAGGGGCACTGAAGCTTTCTTT.

This clone turned up a few times. This chain links TRBV4-1 with TRBJ1-2; D unresolved. CDR3 length equals 15 residues. Germline values: CDR1 MGHRA, CDR2 YSYEKL. V lost 1 base and J 1 base, leaving 10 bases between the germline ends. CDR3 in amino acids: CASSQGALDNYGYTF. The DNA of the CDR3 is TGCGCCAGCAGCCAAGGCGCCCTAGATAACTATGGCTACACCTTC.

Only a few counts were recorded for this clone. This chain links TRBV7-3 with TRBJ2-1; tentative D call: TRBD2 (6 bases). Trimming took off 3 bases at V and 1 base at J, with 10 bases between the two ends. This CDR3 is built from 15 residues. The germline CDR1 and CDR2 sequences are SGHTA and FQGTGA. The CDR3 spells CASSFDGGSYNEQFF. The CDR3 nucleotides are TGTGCCAGCAGCTTCGACGGGGGATCCTACAATGAGCAGTTCTTC. The variable domain in full, completed from reference TRBV7-3 and TRBJ2-1, reads GAGVSQTPSNKVTEKGKYVELRCDPISGHTALYWYRQSLGQGPEFLIYFQGTGAADDSGLPNDRFFAVRPEGSVSTLKIQRTERGDSAVYLCASSFDGGSYNEQFFGPGTRLTVL.

V gene TRBV10-3 combines with J gene TRBJ2-5; D not resolved. The V end was cut by 4 bases, the J end by 5 bases, with 5 bases between. The germline gives CDR1 ENHRY, CDR2 SYGVKD. This CDR3 region has 11 residues. The CDR3 sequence is CAISVQETQYF. In DNA, the CDR3 is TGTGCCATCAGTGTCCAGGAGACCCAGTACTTC.

V gene TRBV6-1 combines with J gene TRBJ2-1, with TRBD2 matching 8 bases. V lost 3 bases to trimming and J lost 4 bases; unmatched junction nucleotides: 5. This CDR3 contains 15 residues. The germline CDR1 and CDR2 sequences are MNHNS and SASEGT. CDR3 nucleotides: TGTGCCAGCAGTGATAGCGGGACGCCATACAATGAGCAGTTCTTC. This codes for CASSDSGTPYNEQFF.

The CDR3 here is CASSLNSGTSGVQETQYF. DNA of the CDR3: TGTGCCAGCAGCTTAAACTCAGGGACTAGCGGGGTCCAAGAGACCCAGTACTTC. V and J are TRBV7-3 and TRBJ2-5, with 13 bases matching TRBD2. Trimming at V came to 1 base and at J to 1 base, leaving 6 bases not matched to a gene. Germline lookup yields CDR1 SGHTA and CDR2 FQGTGA. The length of the CDR3 is 18 residues.

This clone was recorded at least ten times. This sequence joins TRBV15 and TRBJ2-1; 9 nucleotides agree with TRBD1. Germline loops: CDR1 LNHNV, CDR2 YYDKDF (reference sequence). CDR3 length: 16 residues. With 6 bases clipped from V and 0 bases from J, the junction kept 6 bases outside the gene matches. Here the CDR3 reads CATRGTGSSSYNEQFF. In DNA form, the CDR3 reads TGTGCCACCAGGGGGACAGGGTCGAGCTCCTACAATGAGCAGTTCTTC.

This rearrangement joins TRBV19 to TRBJ1-4; D gene unclear. The CDR3 covers 15 residues. V was clipped by 3 bases and J by 4 bases, with 12 bases between them. Per the germline V gene, CDR1 is LNHDA and CDR2 is SQIVND (reference sequence). The CDR3 DNA sequence: TGTGCCAGTAGTATCGGCTCCGGCGGTAATGAAAAACTGTTTTTT. This sequence encodes CASSIGSGGNEKLFF.

The rearrangement joins TRBV7-2 to TRBJ2-5; 10 bases agree with TRBD1. Germline assignment: CDR1 SGHTA and CDR2 FQGNSA. The CDR3 is 14 amino acids. The trim removed 5 bases at V and 4 bases at J, leaving 4 bases unmatched. Written as DNA, the CDR3 is TGTGCCAGCAGCGCCAGGACAGGGGGAGAGACCCAGTACTTC. It is translated as CASSARTGGETQYF.

The chain uses TRBV27 and TRBJ2-1, with 7 bases aligning to TRBD2. After removal of 2 bases from V and 14 bases from J, the junction contained 6 bases not matched to a gene. Germline CDR1 MNHEY, CDR2 SMNVEV (reference sequence). The CDR3 extends over 12 amino acids. CDR3 protein: CASSLGWGGEFF. DNA for the CDR3: TGTGCCAGCAGTTTAGGTTGGGGAGGGGAGTTCTTC.

The CDR3 DNA sequence: TGTGCCTGGAATGAGGGGGATAATCAGCCCCAGCATTTT. As protein: CAWNEGDNQPQHF. The V call is TRBV30, the J call TRBJ1-5; possibly TRBD1 for D (6 bases). Germline assignment: CDR1 GTSNPN and CDR2 SVGIG (reference sequence). CDR3 length: 13 residues. V shed 4 bases and J shed 4 bases, with 11 bases lying between them.

For this clone: One junction end disagrees with the germline gene, perhaps due to a read error. The genes are TRBV20-1 and TRBJ2-7, with 8 bases aligning to TRBD1. This CDR3 comprises 11 residues. Per germline, CDR1 DFQATT and CDR2 SNEGSKA (reference sequence). CDR3 bases: TGCAGTGCACCCCTGGGGACAGGACAGCGTTTC. Translated: CSAPLGTGQRF.

The chain couples TRBV6-5 to TRBJ2-7, with D perhaps TRBD2 (6 bases). Per the germline V gene, CDR1 is MNHEY and CDR2 is SVGAGI. V lost 0 bases and J 3 bases, leaving 12 bases between the germline ends. The CDR3 has 15 amino acids. The CDR3 DNA reads TGTGCCAGCAGTTACTCGGGGGGAGACGACTACGAGCAGTACTTC. This encodes CASSYSGGDDYEQYF.

V gene TRBV11-2 combines with J gene TRBJ2-5, with TRBD2 matching 7 bases. With V trimmed by 5 bases and J by 3 bases, 21 bases remained unmatched. The germline gives CDR1 SGHAT, CDR2 FQNNGV. The CDR3 loop spans 19 amino acids. In DNA, the CDR3 is TGTGCCAGCAGCCCCCGGGCTTTCGGGCCCGCGGGGGAGGAAGAGACCCAGTACTTC. Its protein is CASSPRAFGPAGEEETQYF.

The chain combines TRBV6-5 with TRBJ2-2, with 8 bases that match TRBD2. Germline V CDR1 and CDR2: MNHEY, SVGAGI. The CDR3 is 16 residues long. Trimming took 3 bases from V and 2 from J; bases not matched to a gene: 5. The CDR3 spells CASSYRAGVNTGELFF. CDR3 DNA sequence: TGTGCCAGCAGTTATAGAGCGGGAGTAAACACCGGGGAGCTGTTTTTT.

The chain combines TRBV30 with TRBJ1-2; D is perhaps TRBD1 (5 bases). Trimming stripped 4 bases from V and 7 bases from J, with 13 bases between. Germline-derived CDR1 and CDR2 are GTSNPN and SVGIG (reference sequence). The CDR3 is 12 residues long. CDR3 amino acids: CAWTKGTFGYTF. CDR3 in DNA: TGTGCCTGGACCAAGGGGACTTTTGGCTACACCTTC. Together with reference TRBV30 and TRBJ1-2, the CDR3 gives the full variable domain: SQTIHQWPATLVQPVGSPLSLECTVEGTSNPNLYWYRQAAGRGLQLLFYSVGIGQISSEVPQNLSASRPQDRQFILSSKKLLLSDSGFYLCAWTKGTFGYTFGSGTRLTVV.

The V and J genes are TRBV29-1 and TRBJ1-1, with 7 nucleotides matching TRBD1. The CDR3 consists of 14 residues. V was pared by 7 bases and J by 3 bases, with 11 bases of the junction left unmatched. The germline V gene has CDR1 SQVTM and CDR2 ANQGSEA. CDR3: CSARGDRDYTEAFF. In DNA form, the CDR3 reads TGCAGCGCCCGCGGCGACAGGGACTACACTGAAGCTTTCTTT.

Here the CDR3 reads CASSLTQGGSGEKLFF. In nucleotides, the CDR3 is TGTGCCAGCAGTCTAACACAGGGGGGGTCAGGCGAAAAACTGTTTTTT. The chain carries TRBV28 and TRBJ1-4; 8 bases agree with TRBD1. This CDR3 has 16 residues. Germline lookup yields CDR1 MDHEN and CDR2 SYDVKM. V trimming: 5 bases; J trimming: 8 bases; junction bases outside the gene matches: 13.

This rearrangement joins TRBV28 to TRBJ1-6; 7 positions match TRBD1. CDR3 length equals 16 residues. Germline values: CDR1 MDHEN, CDR2 SYDVKM. Germline trimming cut 6 bases from V and 3 bases from J; bases unmatched to any gene: 8. CDR3 region: CASRGGQANYNSPLHF. In nucleotides, the CDR3 is TGTGCCAGCAGGGGTGGACAGGCCAACTATAATTCACCCCTCCACTTT.

The rearrangement joins TRBV5-1 to TRBJ2-5; TRBD1 matches at 10 bases. Trimming cost V 5 bases and J 0 bases; bases outside gene matches: 1. The CDR3 totals 14 residues. From germline, CDR1 is SGHRS and CDR2 YFSETQ. The CDR3 sequence is CASRTGGNQETQYF. The CDR3, as DNA: TGCGCCAGCAGGACAGGGGGCAACCAAGAGACCCAGTACTTC.

Written as DNA, the CDR3 is TGTGCCAGTAGTAGGGGCAGGGCGAACACTGAAGCTTTCTTT. Its translation is CASSRGRANTEAFF. The chain employs TRBV19 and TRBJ1-1; maybe TRBD1 (5 bases). V was clipped by 4 bases and J by 1 base, with 10 bases between them. The germline V gene has CDR1 LNHDA and CDR2 SQIVND (reference sequence). The CDR3 has 14 amino acids. The complete variable domain, with remaining parts taken from reference TRBV19 and TRBJ1-1, reads DGGITQSPKYLFRKEGQNVTLSCEQNLNHDAMYWYRQDPGQGLRLIYYSQIVNDFQKGDIAEGYSVSREKKESFPLTVTSAQKNPTAFYLCASSRGRANTEAFFGQGTRLTVV.

The genes are TRBV20-1 and TRBJ1-1; no firm D call. Germline V gives CDR1 DFQATT, CDR2 SNEGSKA (reference sequence). CDR3 length: 11 amino acids. Trimming took 7 bases from V and 8 from J, leaving 14 bases between them. This chain's CDR3 is CSVRPTKEAFF. The CDR3 nucleotides are TGCAGTGTGAGGCCCACCAAGGAAGCTTTCTTT.

The V call is TRBV3-1 (or the pseudogene TRBV3-2), the J call TRBJ1-3; no firm D call. The CDR3 length is 16 residues. V dropped 0 bases and J dropped 0 bases, with 9 bases sitting between them. Germline CDR1 LGHDT, CDR2 YNNKEL (reference sequence). In DNA, the CDR3 is TGTGCCAGCAGCCAAGATATGAGAAGCTCTGGAAACACCATATATTTT. Residues: CASSQDMRSSGNTIYF.